Presented here are 4 T cell receptor beta chains from one specimen sequenced in a study of T cell repertoires in cytomegalovirus infection. These receptors have no known antigen. TCRdb analysed the reads with MiXCR anew, one entry per CDR3 protein. This table has about 310,000 distinct CDR3 sequences, 20% to 30% appearing once. Material: cultured PBMCs, obtained from culture after CMV antigen stimulation. The source of these receptors is a human donor in good health (CMV status not recorded). Some clones in this sample may be carry-over from other donors' samples.

This chain connects TRBV12-3 or TRBV12-4 to TRBJ2-7; D remains ambiguous. The ends were cut back, 6 bases at V and 9 bases at J, with 21 bases in the middle. This CDR3 has 14 residues. The CDR3 spells CASSHVRAPTTQYF. DNA for the CDR3: TGTGCCAGCAGCCACGTCCGGGCGCCCACGACGCAGTACTTC.

The table lists this clonotype with a few counts. DNA for the CDR3: TGCGCCAGCAGCCAAGATTTATCCGGGACGGGTAATGAAAAACTGTTTTTT. Translated, it gives CASSQDLSGTGNEKLFF. V is TRBV4-1 and J is TRBJ1-4; D may be TRBD1 (5 bases). The ends were cut back, 0 bases at V and 4 bases at J, with 15 bases in the middle. CDR3 length: 17 residues. The V gene's germline CDR1 is MGHRA and CDR2 YSYEKL.

The J gene is TRBJ2-1, the V gene TRBV20-1; unclear D gene. CDR1 and CDR2 (germline): DFQATT, SNEGSKA (reference sequence). The CDR3 covers 15 residues. V was pared by 5 bases and J by 5 bases, with 19 bases between. Here the CDR3 reads CSARSRKESHNEQFF. The CDR3 region has the DNA TGCAGTGCTCGAAGCCGAAAAGAATCCCACAATGAGCAGTTCTTC.

This clonotype has a count of ten or more. The J gene is TRBJ2-2, the V gene TRBV7-2; D gene unclear. Germline values: CDR1 SGHTA, CDR2 FQGNSA. The ends were cut back, 5 bases at V and 2 bases at J, with 6 bases in the middle. This CDR3 spans 13 amino acids. CDR3 nucleotide sequence: TGTGCCAGCAGCCACCCAAACACCGGGGAGCTGTTTTTT. Amino acid sequence: CASSHPNTGELFF.